This is a list of T cell receptor beta chains from one sample in a study of blood T cell repertoires in COVID-19. Here immunoSEQ multiplex PCR was the method, and the copy in TCRdb shows in-frame clones only, minus some. The table has roughly 430,000 clones, roughly 90% seen once. The material sequenced was PBMCs or T cells enriched from blood (not recorded which). The receptor source for this set is a woman in her 40s with acute COVID-19. The CDR3 runs from the conserved cysteine through the conserved F or W. A D gene is named only where the DNA matches it firmly. For some rows the clone size is stated as once, few or many, or as a class when expanded; others skip it.

abundance,d_gene,v_gene,j_gene,CDR3aa,CDR3nt
NA,NA,TRBV15,TRBJ1-1,CATSAGTGRDANTEAFF,TGTGCCACCAGTGCGGGAACAGGACGAGATGCGAACACTGAAGCTTTCTTT
NA,TRBD1,TRBV18,TRBJ1-4,CASSPSTGTGKWMWEKLFF,TGTGCCAGCTCACCATCAACCGGGACAGGGAAGTGGATGTGGGAAAAACTGTTTTTT
NA,TRBD2,TRBV19,TRBJ2-3,CASRPNLAGGPQYF,TGTGCCAGTCGCCCAAACTTAGCGGGGGGGCCACAGTATTTT
once,NA,TRBV9,TRBJ1-2,CASSVAFGGRSYGYTF,TGTGCCAGCAGCGTAGCTTTCGGAGGCAGGTCCTATGGCTACACCTTC
NA,TRBD1,TRBV10-3,TRBJ1-1,CAISDPEQGANEYTEAFF,TGTGCCATCAGTGATCCCGAACAGGGGGCTAACGAGTACACTGAAGCTTTCTTT
NA,TRBD2,TRBV9,TRBJ2-2,CASSVALQLAGTGELFF,TGTGCCAGCAGCGTCGCACTACAACTAGCGGGCACCGGGGAGCTGTTTTTT
few,TRBD1,TRBV7-9,TRBJ1-6,CASSPGGRDSPLHF,TGTGCCAGCAGCCCAGGGGGGCGTGATTCACCCCTCCACTTT
once,TRBD1,TRBV2,TRBJ1-1,CASIPLDRGPNEAFF,TGTGCCAGCATCCCACTTGACAGGGGGCCGAATGAAGCTTTCTTT
few,TRBD1,TRBV6-5,TRBJ1-2,CASSPQGTGGYGYTF,TGTGCCAGCAGTCCTCAGGGGACAGGGGGCTATGGCTACACCTTC
NA,TRBD2,TRBV7-9,TRBJ2-3,CASSLGSGGLYTDTQYF,TGTGCCAGCAGCTTAGGAAGCGGGGGGCTTTACACAGATACGCAGTATTTT
NA,NA,TRBV4-1,TRBJ2-1,CASSQGSGEQFF,TGCGCCAGCAGCCAAGGATCCGGGGAGCAGTTCTTC